This T cell receptor beta chain comes out of a study of blood T cell repertoires in COVID-19. Study information: T cells, B-cell-depleted T cells, or PBMCs provided the cDNA or gDNA that served as material.

Authors' processing steps: Cell counts per sample came from amplifying reference gene primers. Only in-frame clones appear in the TCRdb table, and some are missing; sequencing was by immunoSEQ multiplex PCR. Clonal size and the V and J genes are those of that table, whereas D and trimming came from the DNA. The table has approximately 280,000 clones, 65% to 90% seen once; the top ten hold less than 6.5%. V lost 4 bases, J lost 3 bases, and 9 bases stayed unmatched. Germline V gene sequence: CDR1 SGHTA, CDR2 FQGNSA. The CDR3 loop spans 15 amino acids. The chain uses TRBV7-2 and TRBJ2-7, with 7 bases identical to TRBD2. The origin of this receptor is a man aged 50 to 59 with active or convalescent COVID-19. Sequenced input: peripheral blood. The CDR3 nucleotides are TGTGCCAGCAGCTCACTTAGCGGGTGGGGCTACGAGCAGTACTTC. It codes for CASSSLSGWGYEQYF.